The 27 T cell receptor beta chains below all came from one sample that was sequenced in a study of CD8 T cells in ankylosing spondylitis. General study results and limits: Within ankylosing spondylitis blood, a TCR beta motif made up of seven to nine highly homologous variants appeared to be characteristic.

TCRdb processed the 5' RACE reads anew with MiXCR; each CDR3 protein has one entry. In the table there are roughly 700,000 distinct CDR3 sequences, 15% to 20% of which are singletons. Their cognate antigens are unknown. Sequenced: blood, either unsorted or a sorted T cell fraction (not recorded which). These receptors all come from a male donor with ankylosing spondylitis.

V and J are TRBV5-1 and TRBJ2-3; D not certain. CDR3 size: 12 residues. Per germline, CDR1 SGHRS and CDR2 YFSETQ. Trimming left V 2 bases short and J 6 bases short, with 7 bases between. The CDR3 here is CASSFSDDTQYF. DNA of the CDR3: TGCGCCAGCAGCTTCAGTGATGATACGCAGTATTTT.

Many counts were recorded for this clonotype. The chain has TRBV5-4 and TRBJ1-1; no definite D call. The V and J ends lost 0 bases and 5 bases respectively, with 5 bases between them. The germline V gene encodes CDR1 SGHNT and CDR2 YYREEE (reference sequence). The CDR3 has 12 amino acids. CDR3: CASSLAETEAFF. The CDR3 region has the DNA TGTGCCAGCAGCTTGGCAGAGACTGAAGCTTTCTTT.

This clonotype was observed a few times. This chain joins TRBV7-2 and TRBJ2-1; no clear D. V was cut by 1 base and J by 9 bases, with 10 bases left in between. CDR1 is SGHTA, CDR2 FQGNSA, per germline. CDR3 length equals 13 residues. DNA for the CDR3: TGTGCCAGCAGCTTAGAATGGTGGAGTGAGCAGTTCTTC. It translates to CASSLEWWSEQFF.

The chain carries TRBV4-1 and TRBJ2-5, with D unresolved. V dropped 0 bases and J dropped 3 bases, with 11 bases sitting between them. The germline V gene has CDR1 MGHRA and CDR2 YSYEKL. This CDR3 is built from 15 residues. This CDR3 is CASSQEGRAKETQYF. The DNA for the CDR3 is TGCGCCAGCAGCCAAGAAGGACGCGCGAAAGAGACCCAGTACTTC.

A few counts support this clonotype. The chain carries TRBV10-3 and TRBJ1-4; 7 nucleotides match TRBD1. CDR1 is ENHRY and CDR2 is SYGVKD in the germline V gene. The CDR3 spans 17 residues. V lost 6 bases, J lost 0 bases, and 10 bases stayed unmatched. This CDR3 reads CAISEQGPAPTNEKLFF. DNA for the CDR3: TGTGCCATCAGCGAACAGGGGCCAGCCCCAACTAATGAAAAACTGTTTTTT.

A single count supports this clonotype. The chain employs TRBV2 and TRBJ2-2; the D is unclear. The CDR3 runs 13 residues. Germline-derived CDR1 and CDR2 are SNHLY and FYNNEI. V was trimmed by 7 bases and J by 1 base, leaving 7 bases between them. The CDR3 DNA follows: TGTGCCAGCACACCTTTGAACACCGGGGAGCTGTTTTTT. It yields the protein CASTPLNTGELFF.

The rearrangement uses TRBV28 and TRBJ1-2; a weak D match, TRBD1 (6 bases). CDR3 size: 14 residues. Trimming shortened V by 5 bases and J by 4 bases, and 14 bases separated the two germline ends. Germline lookup yields CDR1 MDHEN and CDR2 SYDVKM. As DNA, the CDR3 is TGTGCCAGCAGTCAGCAGGGGAGATCCTATGGCTACACCTTC. Protein product: CASSQQGRSYGYTF.

The chain carries TRBV4-2 and TRBJ2-7, with no clear D. CDR3 length: 14 residues. The V end lost 0 bases, the J end lost 3 bases, and 9 bases lay between the germline ends. CDR1 and CDR2 from the germline V gene are LGHNA and YNFKEQ. The CDR3 sequence: CASSQEDGYYEQYF. The CDR3 DNA sequence: TGTGCCAGCAGCCAAGAGGACGGTTACTACGAGCAGTACTTC.

The DNA of the CDR3 is TGTGCCAGCAGCCTACTAGCGGGAGGCCATGGTGAGCAGTTCTTC. This sequence encodes CASSLLAGGHGEQFF. This chain uses TRBV7-2 with TRBJ2-1, with 12 bases aligning to TRBD2. The CDR3 runs to 15 residues. V was clipped by 5 bases and J by 9 bases; unmatched bases: 8. Germline values: CDR1 SGHTA, CDR2 FQGNSA.

This clonotype has just a few counts. This chain joins TRBV6-2 or TRBV6-3 and TRBJ2-7; TRBD1 aligns across 7 bases. The germline CDR1 and CDR2 sequences are MNHEY and SVGEGT. The CDR3 sequence is 12 residues long. Trimming took 7 bases from V and 2 from J; bases not matched to a gene: 2. The CDR3 reads CASTGQAYEQYF. CDR3 DNA sequence: TGTGCCAGCACCGGACAGGCCTACGAGCAGTACTTC.

The chain recombines TRBV9 with TRBJ2-3; 9 bases fit TRBD2. Unmatched junction bases numbered 16, after V lost 0 bases and J lost 2 bases. There are 20 residues in the CDR3. Per germline, CDR1 SGDLS and CDR2 YYNGEE. The CDR3 DNA follows: TGTGCCAGCAGCGTAGGTTCCTTCGCCCGACTAGCGGAGGTCACAGATACGCAGTATTTT. Its translation is CASSVGSFARLAEVTDTQYF.

The chain joins TRBV20-1 to TRBJ2-1; a possible D gene is TRBD2 (5 bases). Looked up from germline, CDR1 is DFQATT and CDR2 is SNEGSKA (reference sequence). This CDR3 comprises 16 residues. Trimming stripped 0 bases from V and 0 bases from J, with 12 bases between. CDR3 sequence reads: CSARDVNSGSYNEQFF. The CDR3 DNA sequence: TGCAGTGCTAGAGACGTGAACAGCGGCTCCTACAATGAGCAGTTCTTC.

The chain carries TRBV12-3 or TRBV12-4 and TRBJ1-1; D may be TRBD1 (5 bases). The germline V and J ends were trimmed by 5 bases and 4 bases, with 20 bases remaining between them. The CDR3 extends over 16 amino acids. Written as DNA, the CDR3 is TGTGCCAGCAGTGTTATGGGGGGGTCTGCGGGCACTGAAGCTTTCTTT. It codes for CASSVMGGSAGTEAFF.

The chain recombines TRBV20-1 with TRBJ2-7, with D perhaps matching TRBD2 (6 bases). The CDR3 is made up of 13 amino acids. Deletions cut 3 bases from V and 4 bases from J, with 13 bases between. From germline, CDR1 is DFQATT and CDR2 SNEGSKA (reference sequence). CDR3 in DNA: TGCAGTGCTAGCTGGCGGGACCCTTACGAGCAGTACTTC. Its protein product is CSASWRDPYEQYF.

V and J are TRBV10-3 and TRBJ2-7, with 7 bases that match TRBD1. J was trimmed by 3 bases and V by 2 bases; bases with no gene match: 4. The CDR3 length is 14 residues. Germline assignment: CDR1 ENHRY and CDR2 SYGVKD. In nucleotides, the CDR3 is TGTGCCATCAGTGAGGAAGGGGGCATCTACGAGCAGTACTTC. The encoded protein is CAISEEGGIYEQYF.

This clonotype was detected only a few times. The chain is built from TRBV7-9 and TRBJ2-7; 7 bases align to TRBD1. With V trimmed by 3 bases and J by 6 bases, 11 bases remained unmatched. CDR3 length: 15 amino acids. Germline CDR1 reads SEHNR; CDR2 reads FQNEAQ (reference sequence). This CDR3 reads CASSFPELGGVEQYF. Written as DNA, the CDR3 is TGTGCCAGCAGCTTCCCAGAGCTAGGGGGCGTCGAGCAGTACTTC.

The sample holds a few counts of this clonotype. V usage is TRBV20-1 and J usage is TRBJ2-7; D is undetermined. Germline-derived CDR1 and CDR2 are DFQATT and SNEGSKA (reference sequence). V was shortened by 1 base and J by 1 base, with 2 bases between the two germline ends. This CDR3 has 11 amino acids. CDR3 sequence (DNA): TGCAGTGCTAGAGTATCCTACGAGCAGTACTTC. As protein: CSARVSYEQYF.

This clonotype was counted ten times or more. This chain links TRBV3-1 with TRBJ1-1, with D maybe TRBD1 (6 bases). The CDR3 length is 14 residues. Germline V gene data show CDR1 as LGHDT and CDR2 as YNNKEL (reference sequence). V lost 1 base and J 5 bases, leaving 11 bases between the germline ends. In DNA form, the CDR3 reads TGTGCCAGCAGCCAAGCCGGGGGCAGTACTGAAGCTTTCTTT. It codes for CASSQAGGSTEAFF.

This clonotype appeared a few times. The chain joins TRBV29-1 to TRBJ1-1; D is ambiguous. Germline CDR1 SQVTM, CDR2 ANQGSEA. This CDR3 is built from 11 residues. Trimming stripped 7 bases from V and 7 bases from J, with 13 bases between. CDR3 sequence (DNA): TGCAGCGCCAAGTTGGGCGGTGAAGCTTTCTTT. Its protein is CSAKLGGEAFF.

This clonotype has ten or more counts. The chain employs TRBV6-5 and TRBJ1-2, with a tentative D call TRBD1 (5 bases). Trimming shortened V by 5 bases and J by 5 bases, and 9 bases separated the two germline ends. Germline V gene sequence: CDR1 MNHEY, CDR2 SVGAGI. CDR3 length: 12 amino acids. CDR3 sequence reads: CASSGQGYGYTF. As DNA, the CDR3 is TGTGCCAGCAGTGGACAAGGGTATGGCTACACCTTC.

V gene TRBV7-2 combines with J gene TRBJ2-7; possible D gene TRBD2, 6 bases. In germline, CDR1 is SGHTA, CDR2 FQGNSA. The CDR3 is 15 amino acids. The V gene lost 5 bases and the J gene lost 3 bases, with 17 bases spanning the gap. CDR3 sequence (DNA): TGTGCCAGCAGCCAAGGAGGAACAGCGGGCTACGAGCAGTACTTC. This sequence encodes CASSQGGTAGYEQYF.

The chain's CDR3 is CATSEFGGDGELFF. The CDR3 nucleotides are TGTGCCACCAGTGAGTTTGGAGGAGACGGGGAGCTGTTTTTT. The rearrangement links TRBV24-1 to TRBJ2-2; D possibly corresponds to TRBD2 (5 bases). The CDR3 spans 14 residues. Trimming shortened V by 4 bases and J by 7 bases, and 12 bases separated the two germline ends. The germline CDR1 and CDR2 sequences are KGHDR and SFDVKD.

This clonotype turned up a few times. This sequence joins TRBV12-3 or TRBV12-4 and TRBJ2-2; D perhaps matches TRBD1 (6 bases). The CDR3 is 16 amino acids. With 6 bases removed from V and 0 bases from J, the gap between germline ends came to 14 bases. The CDR3 loop reads CASRPGVAANTGELFF. The CDR3 bases are TGTGCCAGCAGACCAGGGGTAGCTGCGAACACCGGGGAGCTGTTTTTT.

This clonotype has more than one count but fewer than ten. The chain links TRBV7-8 to TRBJ2-3; TRBD2 agrees at 11 bases. Per germline, CDR1 SGHVS and CDR2 FQNEAQ. V gave up 1 base and J gave up 1 base; unmatched junction bases: 7. The CDR3 covers 18 residues. The CDR3 sequence: CASSLGLAGQWGTDTQYF. CDR3 bases: TGTGCCAGCAGCTTAGGACTAGCGGGACAATGGGGCACAGATACGCAGTATTTT.

The CDR3 nucleotides read TGTGCCAGTAGGGCTTTGGAGACCCAGTACTTC. It is translated as CASRALETQYF. V gene TRBV28 combines with J gene TRBJ2-5; D ambiguous. This CDR3 comprises 11 residues. V lost 9 bases and J lost 5, with 10 bases in between. Germline CDR1 MDHEN, CDR2 SYDVKM.

Written as DNA, the CDR3 is TGTGCCAGCAGCTTAGTAGGACAAGGACCCACAGATACGCAGTATTTT. It is translated as CASSLVGQGPTDTQYF. The chain uses TRBV7-2 and TRBJ2-3, with D maybe TRBD1 (5 bases). Trimming removed 1 base from V and 2 bases from J, with 13 bases in between. There are 16 residues in the CDR3. The germline CDR1 and CDR2 sequences are SGHTA and FQGNSA.

The J gene is TRBJ1-5, the V gene TRBV2; 7 bases map to TRBD1. This CDR3 spans 15 amino acids. V was clipped by 5 bases and J by 2 bases; unmatched bases: 6. Per the germline V gene, CDR1 is SNHLY and CDR2 is FYNNEI. DNA of the CDR3: TGTGCCAGCAGTTACGACAGGGAACGCAATCAGCCCCAGCATTTT. Translating it yields CASSYDRERNQPQHF.